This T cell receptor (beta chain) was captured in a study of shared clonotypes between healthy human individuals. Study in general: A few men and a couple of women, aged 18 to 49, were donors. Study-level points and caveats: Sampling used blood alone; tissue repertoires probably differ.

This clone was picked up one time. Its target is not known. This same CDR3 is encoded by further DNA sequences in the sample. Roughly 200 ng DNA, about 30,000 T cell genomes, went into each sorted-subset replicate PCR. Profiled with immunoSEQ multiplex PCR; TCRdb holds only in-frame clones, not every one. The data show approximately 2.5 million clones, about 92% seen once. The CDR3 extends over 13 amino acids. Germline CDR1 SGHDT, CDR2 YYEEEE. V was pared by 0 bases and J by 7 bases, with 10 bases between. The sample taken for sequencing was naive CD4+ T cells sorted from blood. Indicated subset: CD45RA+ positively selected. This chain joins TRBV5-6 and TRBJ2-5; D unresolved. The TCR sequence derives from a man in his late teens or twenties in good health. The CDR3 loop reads CASSLAGVGTQYF. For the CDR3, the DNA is TGTGCCAGCAGCTTGGCTGGGGTCGGGACCCAGTACTTC.